This T cell receptor beta chain was recorded in a study of blood T cell dynamics during melanoma immunotherapy. This CDR3 has 16 amino acids. The germline gives CDR1 SSHAT, CDR2 FNYEAQ (reference sequence). On this clone itself: Its ends do not fully match the called genes, so a read error is possible.

Data came from immunoSEQ multiplex PCR; TCRdb stores just in-frame clones and leaves some out. The sample lists approximately 13,000 clones; roughly 89% were seen once. Indicated time point: week 3, after first cycle of checkpoint inhibitor. Sequences were derived from blood, sampled from a patient treated with checkpoint blockade. This chain uses TRBV7-7 with TRBJ2-1, with TRBD2 matching 7 bases. The clonotype was recovered from a human donor with melanoma. CDR3 protein: CASSLNLAESYNEQFF. The CDR3, as DNA: TGTGCTAGCAGCCTGAACCTAGCGGAATCCTACAATGAGCAGTTCTTC.